This TCR beta chain is drawn from a study of vaccination effects on CD4 cells after COVID-19. The CDR3 length is 13 residues. Germline V gene data show CDR1 as LGHDT and CDR2 as YNNKEL (reference sequence). V was shortened by 6 bases and J by 3 bases, with 11 bases between the two germline ends. ViraFEST assay sequencing came after antigen-specific CD4+ T cells were expanded with viral peptide pools. Culturing for around ten days preceded CD4+ T cell isolation. None of these healthy vaccinees had been infected with SARS-CoV-2 before vaccination. Each culture well received a few million PBMC. These cells were then cultured in IMDM with 7.5 to 10 IU/ml IL-2 and around 10 ug/ml peptides. Fresh IL-2-containing medium replaced half the medium on days 3 and 7. As for this clone: Its matching antigen is unknown.

Method: immunoSEQ multiplex PCR; TCRdb's copy keeps in-frame clones and lacks some. In the table there are roughly 67,000 clones, roughly 79% of which are singletons. The TCR was taken from a human donor who received a COVID-19 vaccine. Sequenced material: CD4+ T cells from PBMCs cultured with SARS-CoV-2 spike peptides, taken before COVID-19 vaccination. This chain connects TRBV3-1 (or the pseudogene TRBV3-2) to TRBJ1-1; maybe TRBD1 (6 bases). The CDR3 sequence is CASRRQAYTEAFF. CDR3 nucleotides: TGTGCCAGCAGGCGACAGGCCTACACTGAAGCTTTCTTT.